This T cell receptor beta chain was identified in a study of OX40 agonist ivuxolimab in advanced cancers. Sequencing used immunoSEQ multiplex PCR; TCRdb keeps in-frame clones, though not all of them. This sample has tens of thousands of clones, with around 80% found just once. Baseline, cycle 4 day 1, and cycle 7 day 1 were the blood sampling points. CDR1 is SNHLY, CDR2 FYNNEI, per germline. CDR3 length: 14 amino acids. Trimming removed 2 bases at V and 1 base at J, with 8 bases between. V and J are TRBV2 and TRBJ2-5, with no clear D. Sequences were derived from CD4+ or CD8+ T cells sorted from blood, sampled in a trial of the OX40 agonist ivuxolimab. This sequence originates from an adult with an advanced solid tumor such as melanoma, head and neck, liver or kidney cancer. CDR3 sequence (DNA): TGTGCCAGCAGTGAAATCTACAGCCAAGAGACCCAGTACTTC. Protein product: CASSEIYSQETQYF.